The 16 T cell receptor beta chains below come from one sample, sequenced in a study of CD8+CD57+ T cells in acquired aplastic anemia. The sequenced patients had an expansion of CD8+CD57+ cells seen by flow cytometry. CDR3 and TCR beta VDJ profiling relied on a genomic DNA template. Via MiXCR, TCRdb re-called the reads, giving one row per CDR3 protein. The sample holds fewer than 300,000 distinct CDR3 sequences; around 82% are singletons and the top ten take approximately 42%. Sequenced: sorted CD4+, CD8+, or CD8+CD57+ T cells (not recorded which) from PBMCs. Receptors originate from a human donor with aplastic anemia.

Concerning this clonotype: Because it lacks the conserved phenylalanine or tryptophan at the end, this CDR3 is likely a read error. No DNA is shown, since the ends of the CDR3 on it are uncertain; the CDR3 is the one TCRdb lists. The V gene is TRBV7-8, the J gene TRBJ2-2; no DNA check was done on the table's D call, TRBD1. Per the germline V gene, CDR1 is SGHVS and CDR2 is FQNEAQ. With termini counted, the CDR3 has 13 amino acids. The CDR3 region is CASSLSGCADTQY.

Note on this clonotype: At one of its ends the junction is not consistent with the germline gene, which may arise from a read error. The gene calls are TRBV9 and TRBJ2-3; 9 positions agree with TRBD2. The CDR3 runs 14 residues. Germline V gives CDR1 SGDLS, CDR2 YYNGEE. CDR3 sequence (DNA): TGTGCCAGCAGAGGAGCGGGGGGTATTCAGACGCTGTATTTT. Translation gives CASRGAGGIQTLYF.

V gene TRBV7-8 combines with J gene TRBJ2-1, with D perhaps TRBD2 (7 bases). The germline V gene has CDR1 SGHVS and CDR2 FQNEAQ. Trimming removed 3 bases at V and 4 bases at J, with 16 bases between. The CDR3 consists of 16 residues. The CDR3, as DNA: TGTGCCAGCAGCTTGGGGGAGGGGGACGGTTACAATGAGCAGTTCTTC. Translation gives CASSLGEGDGYNEQFF.

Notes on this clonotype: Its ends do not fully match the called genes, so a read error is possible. CDR3 in amino acids: CATSHRMTSGGQDF. The CDR3 DNA follows: TGTGCCACCAGCCATCGTATGACTAGCGGGGGGCAGGACTTC. This chain joins TRBV7-9 and TRBJ2-7, with TRBD2 matching 13 bases. The CDR3 is 14 residues long. Germline assignment: CDR1 SEHNR and CDR2 FQNEAQ (reference sequence).

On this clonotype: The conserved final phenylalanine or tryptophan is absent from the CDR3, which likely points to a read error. CDR3 coding DNA: TGTGCCACCAGCAATGGCGGGGAGCAAGAGACCCAGTACTGC. It translates to CATSNGGEQETQYC. The V gene is TRBV2, the J gene TRBJ2-5; D perhaps matches TRBD2 (6 bases). The ends were cut back, 10 bases at V and 2 bases at J, with 17 bases in the middle. This CDR3 is 14 amino acids long. Germline V gives CDR1 SNHLY, CDR2 FYNNEI.

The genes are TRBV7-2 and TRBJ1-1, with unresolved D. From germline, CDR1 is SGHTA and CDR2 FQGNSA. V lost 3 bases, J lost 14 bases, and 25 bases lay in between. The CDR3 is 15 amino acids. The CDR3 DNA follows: TGTGCCAGCAGCTTGGAAGTGGGCGCCGACTATGGCTACTTCTTT. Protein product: CASSLEVGADYGYFF. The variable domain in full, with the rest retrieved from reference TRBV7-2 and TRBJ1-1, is GAGVSQSPSNKVTEKGKDVELRCDPISGHTALYWYRQSLGQGLEFLIYFQGNSAPDKSGLPSDRFSAERTGGSVSTLTIQRTQQEDSAVYLCASSLEVGADYGYFFGQGTRLTVV.

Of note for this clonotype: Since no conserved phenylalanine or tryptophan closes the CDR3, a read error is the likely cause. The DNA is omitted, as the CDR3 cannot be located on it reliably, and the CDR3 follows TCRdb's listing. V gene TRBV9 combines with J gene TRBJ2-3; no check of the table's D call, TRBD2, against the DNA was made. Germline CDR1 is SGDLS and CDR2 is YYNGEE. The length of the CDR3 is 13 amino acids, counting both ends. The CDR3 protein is CATAHRLAGADGV.

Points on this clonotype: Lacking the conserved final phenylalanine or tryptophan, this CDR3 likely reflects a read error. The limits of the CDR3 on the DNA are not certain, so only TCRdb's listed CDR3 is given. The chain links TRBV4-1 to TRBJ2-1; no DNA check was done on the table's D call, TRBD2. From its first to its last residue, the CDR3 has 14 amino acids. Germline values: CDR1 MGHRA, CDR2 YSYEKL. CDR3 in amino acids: CASSQGLLGDDPFC.

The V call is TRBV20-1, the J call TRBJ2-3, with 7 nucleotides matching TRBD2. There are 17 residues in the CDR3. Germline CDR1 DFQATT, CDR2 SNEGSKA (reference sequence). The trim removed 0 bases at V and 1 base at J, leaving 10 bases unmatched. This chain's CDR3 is CSAREPSGVRGTDTQYF. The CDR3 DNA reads TGCAGTGCTAGAGAACCTAGCGGAGTCCGTGGCACAGATACGCAGTATTTT.

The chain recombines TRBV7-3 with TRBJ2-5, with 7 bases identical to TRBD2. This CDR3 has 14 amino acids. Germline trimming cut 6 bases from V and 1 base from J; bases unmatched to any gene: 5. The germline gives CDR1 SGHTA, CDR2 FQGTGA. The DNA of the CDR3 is TGTGCCAGCAGTGTAACTAGCGTCCAAGAGACCCAGTACTTC. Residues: CASSVTSVQETQYF.

In DNA form, the CDR3 reads TGCAGTGCTACCATAGGGTCGGGGCCCACAGATACGCAGTATTTT. Translated: CSATIGSGPTDTQYF. The chain combines TRBV20-1 with TRBJ2-3; D tentatively fits TRBD1 or TRBD2 (5 bases each). Germline-derived CDR1 and CDR2 are DFQATT and SNEGSKA (reference sequence). The CDR3 runs 15 residues. V was clipped by 4 bases and J by 2 bases, with 16 bases between them.

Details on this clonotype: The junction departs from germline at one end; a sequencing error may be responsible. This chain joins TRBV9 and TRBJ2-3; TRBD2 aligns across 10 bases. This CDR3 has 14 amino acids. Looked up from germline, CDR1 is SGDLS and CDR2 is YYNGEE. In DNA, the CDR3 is TGTGGCAGCAGCGGAGCGGGAGGGACAGATACGCAGTATTTT. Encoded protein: CGSSGAGGTDTQYF.

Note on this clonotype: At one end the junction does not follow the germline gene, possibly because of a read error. The CDR3 bases are TGTGCCAGCGGCGTAGGGGTGTCGAGTCAGCAGCCCGAGCATTTT. Translating gives CASGVGVSSQQPEHF. The chain employs TRBV9 and TRBJ1-5; the D gene is possibly TRBD1 (5 bases). The CDR3 has 15 residues. The V gene's germline CDR1 is SGDLS and CDR2 YYNGEE.

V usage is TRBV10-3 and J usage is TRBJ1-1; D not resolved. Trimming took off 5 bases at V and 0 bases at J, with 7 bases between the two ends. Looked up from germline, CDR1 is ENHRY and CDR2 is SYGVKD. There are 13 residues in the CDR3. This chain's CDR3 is CAISSDLNTEAFF. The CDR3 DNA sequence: TGTGCCATCAGTTCCGACCTGAACACTGAAGCTTTCTTT.

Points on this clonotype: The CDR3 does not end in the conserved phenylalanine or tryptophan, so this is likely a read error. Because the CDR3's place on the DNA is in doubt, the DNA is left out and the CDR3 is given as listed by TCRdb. This chain's CDR3 is CASSLVKGAYDEYFG. V usage is TRBV6-5 and J usage is TRBJ2-1. The germline V gene encodes CDR1 MNHEY and CDR2 SVGAGI. The CDR3 is 15 residues long, ends included.

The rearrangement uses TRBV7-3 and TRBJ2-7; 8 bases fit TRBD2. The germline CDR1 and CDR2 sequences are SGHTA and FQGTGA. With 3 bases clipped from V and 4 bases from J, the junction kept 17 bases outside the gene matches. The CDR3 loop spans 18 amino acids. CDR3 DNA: TGTGCCAGCAGCTTCCCGGGGGGGGGCACAGATACGCAGTACGAGCAGTACGTC. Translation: CASSFPGGGTDTQYEQYV.